These 25 T cell receptor beta chains were all obtained from the same sample, sequenced in a study of shared clonotypes between healthy human individuals. The method was immunoSEQ multiplex PCR; TCRdb's version includes in-frame clones alone and lacks a portion of them. The profile shows around 720,000 clones, around four fifths of them singletons. The sample taken for sequencing was memory CD4+ T cells sorted from blood. Sample subset: CD45RA-negative fraction. These receptors were taken from a woman under 40 in good health.

This clone was counted only a few times. The sample holds other DNA sequences that translate to the same CDR3. The V gene is TRBV6-1, the J gene TRBJ2-3; 7 bases map to TRBD2. Germline V gives CDR1 MNHNS, CDR2 SASEGT. There are 13 residues in the CDR3. V gave up 6 bases and J gave up 1 base; unmatched junction bases: 1. The CDR3, as DNA: TGTGCCAGCAGCGGGAGGCGCACAGATACGCAGTATTTT. The encoded protein is CASSGRRTDTQYF.

V usage is TRBV28 and J usage is TRBJ2-3, with D perhaps matching TRBD2 (6 bases). The ends were cut back, 5 bases at V and 6 bases at J, with 33 bases in the middle. CDR1 and CDR2 from the germline V gene are MDHEN and SYDVKM. The CDR3 is 20 amino acids. CDR3 protein: CASSPAPGQRDLGGTDTQYF. The CDR3 DNA sequence: TGTGCCAGCAGTCCGGCTCCCGGGCAGAGGGATTTGGGAGGTACGGATACGCAGTATTTT. The full variable domain, rest sourced from reference TRBV28 and TRBJ2-3, is DVKVTQSSRYLVKRTGEKVFLECVQDMDHENMFWYRQDPGLGLRLIYFSYDVKMKEKGDIPEGYSVSREKKERFSLILESASTNQTSMYLCASSPAPGQRDLGGTDTQYFGPGTRLTVL.

This clone appeared once. The chain carries TRBV5-1 and TRBJ2-3; 9 positions agree with TRBD2. The CDR3 covers 15 residues. Germline assignment: CDR1 SGHRS and CDR2 YFSETQ. The trim removed 4 bases at V and 2 bases at J, leaving 5 bases unmatched. This chain's CDR3 is CASSTSSGNTDTQYF. Written as DNA, the CDR3 is TGCGCCAGCAGCACCTCTAGCGGGAACACAGATACGCAGTATTTT. The whole variable domain, remainder taken from reference TRBV5-1 and TRBJ2-3, is KAGVTQTPRYLIKTRGQQVTLSCSPISGHRSVSWYQQTPGQGLQFLFEYFSETQRNKGNFPGRFSGRQFSNSRSEMNVSTLELGDSALYLCASSTSSGNTDTQYFGPGTRLTVL.

Many counts were recorded for this clone. V gene TRBV4-1 combines with J gene TRBJ2-7, with D perhaps TRBD1 or TRBD2 (5 bases each). V was trimmed by 4 bases and J by 5 bases, leaving 15 bases between them. The CDR3 extends over 14 amino acids. Germline values: CDR1 MGHRA, CDR2 YSYEKL. Here the CDR3 DNA reads TGCGCCAGCAGCCCTACCGGGACGATACACGAGCAGTACTTC. Its protein product is CASSPTGTIHEQYF.

This clone turned up a few times. The rearrangement links TRBV29-1 to TRBJ1-2; unclear D gene. The CDR3 is made up of 15 amino acids. The germline CDR1 and CDR2 sequences are SQVTM and ANQGSEA. Between the trimmed V and J ends, which lost 7 bases and 0 bases, there was a span of 18 bases. The DNA of the CDR3 is TGCAGCGCGGGAGGGCCCGGAGAAGCTAACTATGGCTACACCTTC. Translating gives CSAGGPGEANYGYTF.

The V gene is TRBV27, the J gene TRBJ1-5, with a possible D match to TRBD1 (6 bases). The CDR3 covers 15 residues. Per germline, CDR1 MNHEY and CDR2 SMNVEV (reference sequence). With 6 bases removed from V and 0 bases from J, the gap between germline ends came to 12 bases. The DNA of the CDR3 is TGTGCCAGCAGATGGACAGCTTATAGCAATCAGCCCCAGCATTTT. Its protein product is CASRWTAYSNQPQHF.

This chain links TRBV19 with TRBJ2-5; no firm D call. This CDR3 is built from 14 residues. V gave up 10 bases and J gave up 5 bases, with 20 bases separating them. Germline assignment: CDR1 LNHDA and CDR2 SQIVND (reference sequence). The CDR3 sequence: CATSIGQRVETQYF. The DNA of the CDR3 is TGTGCCACCTCGATAGGCCAACGAGTCGAGACCCAGTACTTC.

Details on this clone: The sample has other DNA sequences that encode this CDR3 too. The chain links TRBV2 to TRBJ2-1; D may be TRBD2 (6 bases). The germline CDR1 and CDR2 sequences are SNHLY and FYNNEI. V lost 4 bases to trimming and J lost 6 bases, with 16 bases between them. The CDR3 is 15 residues long. CDR3 loop: CASSVLAGSPNEQFF. In DNA, the CDR3 is TGTGCCAGCAGTGTATTGGCGGGATCCCCCAATGAGCAGTTCTTC.

The rearrangement links TRBV13 to TRBJ2-3, with 9 bases fitting TRBD2. This CDR3 has 16 amino acids. The V gene's germline CDR1 is PRHDT and CDR2 FYEKMQ (reference sequence). The ends lost 5 bases at V and 1 base at J; junction bases unmatched: 7. The CDR3 DNA sequence: TGTGCCAGCAGCCCCCTAGCGGGATGGGGCACAGATACGCAGTATTTT. Its translation: CASSPLAGWGTDTQYF.

This chain links TRBV6-4 with TRBJ2-1, with 8 nucleotides matching TRBD2. Per germline, CDR1 MRHNA and CDR2 SNTAGT. The CDR3 totals 16 residues. Germline trimming cut 6 bases from V and 4 bases from J; bases unmatched to any gene: 11. This CDR3 reads CASSQRGGGRYNEQFF. As DNA, the CDR3 is TGTGCCAGCAGCCAACGGGGGGGCGGGAGGTACAATGAGCAGTTCTTC.

This chain joins TRBV28 and TRBJ2-1; the D gene is possibly TRBD2 (6 bases). V gave up 3 bases and J gave up 5 bases, with 17 bases separating them. The germline V gene has CDR1 MDHEN and CDR2 SYDVKM. The CDR3 loop spans 16 amino acids. CDR3 region: CASSFTVWDSNNEQFF. CDR3 bases: TGTGCCAGCAGTTTCACAGTTTGGGACTCGAACAATGAGCAGTTCTTC.

The chain uses TRBV5-4 and TRBJ2-5, with D perhaps matching TRBD1 or TRBD2 (5 bases each). The germline gives CDR1 SGHNT, CDR2 YYREEE (reference sequence). V dropped 0 bases and J dropped 3 bases, with 12 bases sitting between them. The CDR3 runs 15 residues. CDR3 region: CASSLGGTAKETQYF. DNA of the CDR3: TGTGCCAGCAGCTTGGGAGGGACGGCGAAAGAGACCCAGTACTTC.

The sample holds a few counts of this clone. The rearrangement links TRBV5-1 to TRBJ1-3, with 9 bases lining up with TRBD1. The ends lost 0 bases at V and 8 bases at J; junction bases unmatched: 6. The germline V gene has CDR1 SGHRS and CDR2 YFSETQ. CDR3 length: 15 residues. The CDR3 DNA sequence: TGCGCCAGCAGCTTGGGGGACAGGGACGTGCACACCATATATTTT. It specifies CASSLGDRDVHTIYF.

The chain is built from TRBV7-3 and TRBJ2-2, with D unresolved. Looked up from germline, CDR1 is SGHTA and CDR2 is FQGTGA. Trimming left V 2 bases short and J 4 bases short, with 11 bases between. The CDR3 spans 15 residues. This chain's CDR3 is CASSLETPGTGELFF. In DNA, the CDR3 is TGTGCCAGCAGCTTAGAAACTCCGGGCACCGGGGAGCTGTTTTTT.

V gene TRBV2 combines with J gene TRBJ2-5; D unclear. Germline-derived CDR1 and CDR2 are SNHLY and FYNNEI. V was trimmed by 8 bases and J by 10 bases, leaving 8 bases between them. The CDR3 is made up of 9 amino acids. The CDR3 DNA follows: TGTGCCAGCGGGGAAATCCAGTACTTC. It specifies CASGEIQYF. The variable domain in full, with the rest retrieved from reference TRBV2 and TRBJ2-5, is EPEVTQTPSHQVTQMGQEVILRCVPISNHLYFYWYRQILGQKVEFLVSFYNNEISEKSEIFDDQFSVERPDGSNFTLKIRSTKLEDSAMYFCASGEIQYFGPGTRLLVL.

The gene calls are TRBV5-1 and TRBJ2-2, with D perhaps TRBD2 (6 bases). The CDR3 consists of 16 residues. Germline V gene data show CDR1 as SGHRS and CDR2 as YFSETQ. V gave up 3 bases and J gave up 1 base, with 13 bases separating them. CDR3 sequence (DNA): TGCGCCAGCAGCTATGCCCCCGGGGGGAACACCGGGGAGCTGTTTTTT. The encoded protein is CASSYAPGGNTGELFF.

The gene calls are TRBV19 and TRBJ2-7, with TRBD2 as a possible D gene (5 bases). From germline, CDR1 is LNHDA and CDR2 SQIVND (reference sequence). There are 13 residues in the CDR3. Trimming took off 3 bases at V and 0 bases at J, with 6 bases between the two ends. The CDR3 DNA follows: TGTGCCAGTAGTATGACTAACTCCTACGAGCAGTACTTC. The encoded protein is CASSMTNSYEQYF.

This clone was detected ten times or more. The gene calls are TRBV28 and TRBJ1-2, with 7 bases that match TRBD1. This CDR3 region has 14 residues. The V gene end was trimmed by 7 bases and the J gene end by 0 bases; junction bases not matched to a gene: 5. CDR1 and CDR2 (germline): MDHEN, SYDVKM. CDR3 nucleotides: TGTGCCAGCACTGTGGGACAGTCTAACTATGGCTACACCTTC. As protein: CASTVGQSNYGYTF.

This chain links TRBV7-2 with TRBJ2-3; 10 bases map to TRBD2. Unmatched junction bases numbered 8, after V lost 5 bases and J lost 3 bases. The germline V gene has CDR1 SGHTA and CDR2 FQGNSA. This CDR3 has 16 residues. This chain's CDR3 is CASSIRPSGRTDTQYF. CDR3 in DNA: TGTGCCAGCAGCATACGTCCTAGCGGGAGAACAGATACGCAGTATTTT.

Remarks on this clone: Other DNA sequences in this sample translate to the same CDR3. This chain links TRBV18 with TRBJ2-3; D is unclear. The CDR3 runs to 13 residues. Per the germline V gene, CDR1 is KGHSH and CDR2 is LQKENI. The V and J ends lost 2 bases and 5 bases respectively, with 8 bases between them. In DNA, the CDR3 is TGTGCCAGCTCACCAGGGCCGGGAGATACGCAGTATTTT. Translated: CASSPGPGDTQYF.

This chain links TRBV5-1 with TRBJ2-5, with a weak D call TRBD2 (6 bases). V lost 9 bases to trimming and J lost 0 bases, with 21 bases between them. The CDR3 is 16 amino acids. In germline, CDR1 is SGHRS, CDR2 YFSETQ. CDR3 in DNA: TGCGCCATCCCTCCCCTGACTAGTCAGGACCAAGAGACCCAGTACTTC. This sequence encodes CAIPPLTSQDQETQYF.

The V call is TRBV9, the J call TRBJ2-1, with D uncertain. The CDR3 is made up of 16 amino acids. Trimming pared 0 bases from V and 0 bases from J, leaving 10 bases between. The germline V gene encodes CDR1 SGDLS and CDR2 YYNGEE. CDR3 sequence: CASSVETVSSYNEQFF. Here the CDR3 DNA reads TGTGCCAGCAGCGTAGAAACGGTTAGCTCCTACAATGAGCAGTTCTTC.

The chain has TRBV20-1 and TRBJ2-3, with D unresolved. V dropped 5 bases and J dropped 9 bases, with 12 bases sitting between them. Germline V gives CDR1 DFQATT, CDR2 SNEGSKA (reference sequence). CDR3 length: 11 amino acids. The CDR3 nucleotides are TGCAGTGCTCCTCAGGCAGGAACGCAGTATTTT. The encoded protein is CSAPQAGTQYF.

V usage is TRBV6-5 and J usage is TRBJ2-1, with D unresolved. Germline CDR1 MNHEY, CDR2 SVGAGI. CDR3 length equals 15 residues. Trimming took off 6 bases at V and 4 bases at J, with 16 bases between the two ends. The CDR3 region has the DNA TGTGCCAGCAGCACCTCCGGTAGCCGGTACAATGAGCAGTTCTTC. Protein sequence: CASSTSGSRYNEQFF.

This clone appeared a single time. The chain is built from TRBV11-1 and TRBJ2-1, with unresolved D. V lost 4 bases, J lost 2 bases, and 9 bases lay in between. CDR1 and CDR2 (germline): SGHAT, FQDESV (reference sequence). CDR3 length: 14 residues. The CDR3 protein is CASSSRTPYNEQFF. DNA of the CDR3: TGTGCCAGCAGCTCACGGACCCCCTACAATGAGCAGTTCTTC. The full variable domain, in which reference TRBV11-1 and TRBJ2-1 provide the parts outside the CDR3, is EAEVAQSPRYKITEKSQAVAFWCDPISGHATLYWYRQILGQGPELLVQFQDESVVDDSQLPKDRFSAERLKGVDSTLKIQPAELGDSAMYLCASSSRTPYNEQFFGPGTRLTVL.